Detailed here is one TCR beta chain. This clone's antigen is unknown. It has no much larger one-base neighbor in the sample; base qualities were not kept. The library relied on PCR. The sequencer listed for this sample is Illumina HiSeq 2500. Molecular barcoding was employed in the preparation of TCR libraries, with unique molecular identifiers being used to normalize TCRbeta repertoire quantification. Through fastp at Q25 and MiXCR, TCRdb rebuilt clones from the public reads, retaining in-frame beta chains. CDR3 protein sequences are deduplicated, and each keeps its most common genes and DNA. The sample has approximately 200,000 distinct CDR3 sequences on record, about 15% of them singletons. Together, the top ten hold roughly 13% of the sample. This entry is derived from a study of T-cell reconstitution after alpha-beta-depleted transplantation in children (dated by TCRdb to about 2016). About the study as a whole: Using TCR repertoire profiling, the study quantitatively followed how T-cell immune reconstitution unfolded in children after TCRalphabeta/CD19-depleted allogeneic hematopoietic cell transplantation.

The CDR3 goes from the cysteine to the phenylalanine over 14 residues. This entry keeps only the CDR3 DNA: 42 bases, framed from base 1. CDR1 SEHNR and CDR2 FQNEAQ were looked up in the germline V gene (reference sequence). V is reduced by 7 bases and J by 4 bases, leaving a spacing of 16 bases between them. The receptor was derived from a human donor who donated a stem cell graft to a child with acute lymphoblastic leukemia. The chain couples TRBV7-9 to TRBJ1-2; TRBD1 might be the D gene, on 6 matching bases. Here the sequenced sample was PBMCs from the stem cell graft donor, taken from the stem cell graft. CDR3 sequence: CASTLKQGVYGYTF. In nucleotides, the sequence is TGTGCCAGCACTCTTAAACAGGGCGTCTATGGCTACACCTTC.